This T cell receptor beta chain was captured in a study of T cell changes during pregnancy in multiple sclerosis. Assay used: immunoSEQ multiplex PCR; TCRdb lists only in-frame clones, some missing. Of around 96,000 clones listed, over 85% are singletons. Germline V gene sequence: CDR1 MNHEY, CDR2 SVGAGI. The V and J ends lost 3 bases and 5 bases respectively, with 13 bases between them. CDR3 length: 15 residues. The sequence was collected from a female donor with multiple sclerosis, enrolled in a pregnancy study. The chain recombines TRBV6-5 with TRBJ2-2; D possibly corresponds to TRBD1 (6 bases). This specimen consisted of peripheral blood, obtained in the first trimester of pregnancy. CDR3 sequence: CASSYWQGKTGELFF. CDR3 DNA: TGTGCCAGCAGTTATTGGCAGGGGAAAACCGGGGAGCTGTTTTTT.